Shown below are 6 T cell receptor beta chains from a single sample sequenced in a study of blood T cell repertoires in COVID-19. Profiling relied on immunoSEQ multiplex PCR, and the TCRdb table lists in-frame clones only, not all of them. The sample lists around 330,000 clones, around 90% occurring once. Material: PBMCs or T cells enriched from blood (not recorded which). These receptors all come from a man aged 60 to 75 who had recovered from COVID-19.

The chain links TRBV5-1 to TRBJ2-7; D uncertain. V was pared by 0 bases and J by 1 base, with 8 bases between. CDR1 is SGHRS, CDR2 YFSETQ, per germline. The CDR3 contains 14 residues. CDR3 DNA: TGCGCCAGCAGCTTGGAAGCCCATTCCTACGAGCAGTACTTC. It encodes CASSLEAHSYEQYF.

This chain connects TRBV7-2 to TRBJ2-7; D is unclear. This CDR3 has 12 amino acids. Trimming cost V 5 bases and J 4 bases, with 9 bases left between them. CDR1 and CDR2 (germline): SGHTA, FQGNSA. The CDR3 sequence is CASSAFRYEQYF. The CDR3 DNA follows: TGTGCCAGCAGCGCTTTTCGGTACGAGCAGTACTTC.

The chain combines TRBV2 with TRBJ1-3; D might be TRBD1 (5 bases). The germline gives CDR1 SNHLY, CDR2 FYNNEI. V lost 6 bases to trimming and J lost 6 bases, with 21 bases between them. The length of the CDR3 is 16 residues. In DNA, the CDR3 is TGTGCCAGCAGCCAACTGGGCGGGGGGTATACAAACACCATATATTTT. Translation gives CASSQLGGGYTNTIYF.

The chain uses TRBV9 and TRBJ2-2; D possibly corresponds to TRBD2 (6 bases). Germline V lookup: CDR1 SGDLS, CDR2 YYNGEE. CDR3 size: 12 residues. The V end lost 4 bases, the J end lost 7 bases, and 8 bases lay between the germline ends. The CDR3 coding sequence is TGTGCCAGCAGCCCAGCGGGCGGGGAGCTGTTTTTT. Amino acids: CASSPAGGELFF.

The chain carries TRBV6-6 and TRBJ2-7; maybe TRBD1 (5 bases). Trimming stripped 6 bases from V and 2 bases from J, with 14 bases between. The CDR3 runs to 14 residues. CDR1 MNHNY and CDR2 SVGAGI come from the germline V gene (reference sequence). For the CDR3, the DNA is TGTGCCAGCAGACCTAGAGACAGTACCTACGAGCAGTACTTC. Translation gives CASRPRDSTYEQYF.

This clone showed up just a few times. The J gene is TRBJ2-7, the V gene TRBV24-1; TRBD1 is a possible D gene (5 bases). Germline assignment: CDR1 KGHDR and CDR2 SFDVKD. This CDR3 region has 14 residues. Trimming stripped 3 bases from V and 3 bases from J, with 11 bases between. The CDR3, as DNA: TGTGCCACCAGTGATAGCAGGGCCAACTACGAGCAGTACTTC. Translation: CATSDSRANYEQYF.